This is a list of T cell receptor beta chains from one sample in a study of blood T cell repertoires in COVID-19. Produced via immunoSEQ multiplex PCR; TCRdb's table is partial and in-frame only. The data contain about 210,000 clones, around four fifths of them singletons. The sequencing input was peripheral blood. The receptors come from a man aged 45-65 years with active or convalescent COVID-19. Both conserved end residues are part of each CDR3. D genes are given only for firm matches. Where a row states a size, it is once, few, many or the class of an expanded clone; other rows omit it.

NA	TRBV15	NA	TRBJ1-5	TGTGCCACCAGCAGCGGACAGAAAGACCAGCATTTT	CATSSGQKDQHF
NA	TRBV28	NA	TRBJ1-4	TGTGCCAGCCGAGATTATGAAAAACTGTTTTTT	CASRDYEKLFF
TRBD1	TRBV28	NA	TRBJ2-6	TGTGCCAGCAGTGAACGGACAGGGAGCGGCTCTGGGGCCAACGTCCTGACTTTC	CASSERTGSGSGANVLTF
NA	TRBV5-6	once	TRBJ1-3	TGTGCCAGCACCAACGTCTTATATCAGTCCCGGAGGGCTGGAAACACCATATATTTT	CASTNVLYQSRRAGNTIYF
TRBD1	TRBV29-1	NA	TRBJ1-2	TGCAGCGTTGGAGGGGGCGGCTATGGCTACACCTTC	CSVGGGGYGYTF
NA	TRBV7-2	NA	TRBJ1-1	TGTGCCAGCAGCTTAGTAGTGAACACTGAAGCTTTCTTT	CASSLVVNTEAFF
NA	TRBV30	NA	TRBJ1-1	TGTGCCTGGAACCCTTTCACAGGGTTCGAGAGCACTGAAGCTTTCTTT	CAWNPFTGFESTEAFF
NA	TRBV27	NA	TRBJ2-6	TGTGCCAGCAGTTTATCGGCGGAACGCTCTGGGGCCAACGTCCTGACTTTC	CASSLSAERSGANVLTF
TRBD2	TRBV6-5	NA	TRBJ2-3	TGTGCCAGTGCGAGCGGGGGGGTAGATACGCAGTATTTT	CASASGGVDTQYF
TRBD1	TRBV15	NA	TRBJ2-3	TGTGCCGCCAGCAGAGAGGGACAGGGATTTGGTACGCAGTATTTT	CAASREGQGFGTQYF
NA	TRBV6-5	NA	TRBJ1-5	TGTGCCAGCAGCACGACTATCAATCAGCCCCAGCATTTT	CASSTTINQPQHF
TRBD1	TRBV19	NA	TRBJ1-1	TGTGCCAGTAGCCAGACAGGGGGCACTGAAGCTTTCTTT	CASSQTGGTEAFF
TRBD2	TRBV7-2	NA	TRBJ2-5	TGTGCCAGCAGCTTAGCCCCTAGCGGGGGGAACCAAGAGACCCAGTACTTC	CASSLAPSGGNQETQYF
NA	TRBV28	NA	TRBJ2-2	TGTGCCAGCAGTCCCCCCGGGGGGCTGGACACCGGGGAGCTGTTTTTT	CASSPPGGLDTGELFF
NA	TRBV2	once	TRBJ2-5	TGTGCCAGCAGCGACCCAGGGACCCAGTACTTC	CASSDPGTQYF